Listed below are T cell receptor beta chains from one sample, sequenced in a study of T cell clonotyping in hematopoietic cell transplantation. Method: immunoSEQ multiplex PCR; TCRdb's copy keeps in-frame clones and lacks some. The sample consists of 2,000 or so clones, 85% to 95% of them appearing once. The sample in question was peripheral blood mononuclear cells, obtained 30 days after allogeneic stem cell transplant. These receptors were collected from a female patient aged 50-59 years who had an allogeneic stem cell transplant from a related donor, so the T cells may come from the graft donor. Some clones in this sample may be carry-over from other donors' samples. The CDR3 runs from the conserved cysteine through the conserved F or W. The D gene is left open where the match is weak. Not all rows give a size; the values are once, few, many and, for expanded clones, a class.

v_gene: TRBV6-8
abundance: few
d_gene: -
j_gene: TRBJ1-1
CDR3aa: CAGTQSCEAFF
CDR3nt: TGTGCTGGGACTCAAAGCTGTGAAGCTTTCTTT

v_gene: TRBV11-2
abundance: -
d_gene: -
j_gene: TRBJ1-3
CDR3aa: CASSPWGGRSSGNTIYF
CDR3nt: TGTGCCAGCAGCCCCTGGGGGGGCCGAAGCTCTGGAAACACCATATATTTT

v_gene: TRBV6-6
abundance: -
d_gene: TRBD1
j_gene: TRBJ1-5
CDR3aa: CVSRGEASNQPQHF
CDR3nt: TGTGTCTCCAGGGGGGAAGCGAGCAATCAGCCCCAGCATTTT

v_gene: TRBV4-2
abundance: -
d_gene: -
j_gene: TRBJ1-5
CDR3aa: CASSQDRNQPQHF
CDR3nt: TGTGCCAGCAGCCAAGACCGTAATCAGCCCCAGCATTTT

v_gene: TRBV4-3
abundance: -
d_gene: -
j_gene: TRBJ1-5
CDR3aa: CASSQSYHGGQPQHF
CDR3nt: TGCGCCAGCAGCCAGTCGTATCATGGTGGTCAGCCCCAGCATTTT

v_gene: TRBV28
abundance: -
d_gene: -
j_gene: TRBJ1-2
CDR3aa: CASSLYYGYTF
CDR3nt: TGTGCCAGCAGTTTATACTATGGCTACACCTTC

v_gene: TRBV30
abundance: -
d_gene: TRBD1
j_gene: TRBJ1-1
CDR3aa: CAWVTWTGATEAFF
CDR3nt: TGTGCCTGGGTAACTTGGACAGGGGCCACTGAAGCTTTCTTT

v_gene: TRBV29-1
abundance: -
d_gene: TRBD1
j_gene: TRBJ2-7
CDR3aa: CSASDRDSYEQYF
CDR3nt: TGCAGCGCTTCCGACAGGGACTCCTACGAGCAGTACTTC

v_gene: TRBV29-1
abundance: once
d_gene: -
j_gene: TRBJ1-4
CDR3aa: CSVGGRGGLNEKLFF
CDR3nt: TGCAGCGTTGGCGGGAGGGGAGGACTAAATGAAAAACTGTTTTTT

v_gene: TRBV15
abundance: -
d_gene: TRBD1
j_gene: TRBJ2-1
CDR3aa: CATSRDPARGLYNEQFF
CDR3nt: TGTGCCACCAGCAGAGATCCCGCCAGGGGGTTGTACAATGAGCAGTTCTTC

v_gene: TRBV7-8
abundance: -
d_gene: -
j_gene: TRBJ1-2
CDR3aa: CASSLGLGNGYTF
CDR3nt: TGTGCCAGCAGCTTGGGACTGGGGAATGGCTACACCTTC

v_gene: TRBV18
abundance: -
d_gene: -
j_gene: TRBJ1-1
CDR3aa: CASSPRGQAESEAFF
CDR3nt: TGTGCCAGCTCACCACGAGGTCAGGCCGAAAGTGAAGCTTTCTTT

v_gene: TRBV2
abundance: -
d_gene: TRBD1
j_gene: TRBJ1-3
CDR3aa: CASSEADRAGNTIYF
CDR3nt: TGTGCCAGCAGTGAAGCGGACAGGGCTGGAAACACCATATATTTT

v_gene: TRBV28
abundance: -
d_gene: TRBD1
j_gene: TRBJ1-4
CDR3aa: CASSLGGQGEKLFF
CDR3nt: TGTGCCAGCAGTCTGGGGGGACAGGGAGAAAAACTGTTTTTT

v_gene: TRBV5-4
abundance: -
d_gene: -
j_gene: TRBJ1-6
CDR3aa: CASSLTGTSFSPPLHF
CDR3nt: TGTGCCAGCAGCCTAACCGGGACCTCCTTTTCGCCACCCCTCCACTTT

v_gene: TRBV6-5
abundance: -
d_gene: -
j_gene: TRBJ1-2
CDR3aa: CASSQSTGTVYGYTF
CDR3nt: TGTGCCAGCAGTCAATCGACCGGGACGGTCTATGGCTACACCTTC

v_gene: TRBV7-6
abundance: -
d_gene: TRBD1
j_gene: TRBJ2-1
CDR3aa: CASSLGQGAGNEQFF
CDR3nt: TGTGCCAGCAGCTTAGGACAGGGGGCTGGGAATGAGCAGTTCTTC

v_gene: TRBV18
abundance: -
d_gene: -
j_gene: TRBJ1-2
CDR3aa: CASSPDRRRDGYTF
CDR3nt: TGTGCCAGCTCACCAGACAGGCGGCGGGATGGCTACACCTTC

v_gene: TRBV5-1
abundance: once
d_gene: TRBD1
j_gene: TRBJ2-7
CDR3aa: CASSFTAGGYEQYF
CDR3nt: TGCGCCAGCAGCTTTACAGCAGGGGGCTACGAGCAGTACTTC

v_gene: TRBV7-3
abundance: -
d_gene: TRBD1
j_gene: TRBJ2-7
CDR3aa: CASSLRPTAQGDEQYF
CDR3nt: TGTGCCAGCAGCTTAAGGCCGACGGCCCAGGGGGACGAGCAGTACTTC

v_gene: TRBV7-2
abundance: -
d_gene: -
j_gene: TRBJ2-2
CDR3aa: CASSLAWGRVNTGELFF
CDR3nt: TGTGCCAGCAGCTTAGCATGGGGCAGGGTTAACACCGGGGAGCTGTTTTTT

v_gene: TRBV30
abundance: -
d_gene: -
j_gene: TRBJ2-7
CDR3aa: CAWSKGYEQYF
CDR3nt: TGTGCCTGGAGTAAGGGCTACGAGCAGTACTTC

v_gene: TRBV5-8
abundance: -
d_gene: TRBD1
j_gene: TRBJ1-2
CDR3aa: CASSFTRTGGNGYTF
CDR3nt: TGTGCCAGCAGCTTTACCAGGACAGGGGGCAATGGCTACACCTTC

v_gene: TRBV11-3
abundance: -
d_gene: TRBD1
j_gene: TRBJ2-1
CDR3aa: CASSLAGTGIVNEQFF
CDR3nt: TGTGCCAGCAGCTTAGCCGGGACAGGGATCGTCAATGAGCAGTTCTTC

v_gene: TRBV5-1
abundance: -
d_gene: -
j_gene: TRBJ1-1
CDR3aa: CASRGLTNTEAFF
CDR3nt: TGCGCCAGCAGGGGACTAACGAACACTGAAGCTTTCTTT

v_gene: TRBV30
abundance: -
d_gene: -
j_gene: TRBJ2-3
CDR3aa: CAWATLSGTDTQYF
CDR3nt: TGTGCCTGGGCTACCCTAAGTGGCACAGATACGCAGTATTTT

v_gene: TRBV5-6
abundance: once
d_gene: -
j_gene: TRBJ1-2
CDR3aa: CASSLGVALNYGYTF
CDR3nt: TGTGCCAGCAGCTTGGGGGTCGCCTTAAACTATGGCTACACCTTC

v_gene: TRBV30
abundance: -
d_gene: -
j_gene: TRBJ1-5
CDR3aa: CAWSEGQGGTNNQPQHF
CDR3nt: TGTGCCTGGAGTGAGGGGCAGGGTGGGACTAACAATCAGCCCCAGCATTTT

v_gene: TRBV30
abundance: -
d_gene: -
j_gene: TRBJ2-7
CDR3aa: CAWSVQSGKGNAWEQYF
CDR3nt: TGTGCCTGGAGTGTACAATCAGGGAAAGGGAATGCTTGGGAGCAGTACTTC

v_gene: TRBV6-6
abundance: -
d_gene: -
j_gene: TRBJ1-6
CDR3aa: CASGGDRALGVPLHF
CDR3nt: TGTGCCAGCGGGGGAGACCGGGCCCTAGGAGTACCCCTCCACTTT

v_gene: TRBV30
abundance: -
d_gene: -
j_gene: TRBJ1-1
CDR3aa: CAWSMTANTEAFF
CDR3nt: TGTGCCTGGAGTATGACAGCAAACACTGAAGCTTTCTTT

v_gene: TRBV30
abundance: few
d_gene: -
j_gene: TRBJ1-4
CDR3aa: CAWSVLREKLFF
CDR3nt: TGTGCCTGGAGTGTACTGCGAGAAAAACTGTTTTTT

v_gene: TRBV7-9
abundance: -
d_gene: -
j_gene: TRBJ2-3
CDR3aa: CASSLMISRTTDTQYF
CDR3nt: TGTGCCAGCAGCTTAATGATTAGCCGAACCACAGATACGCAGTATTTT

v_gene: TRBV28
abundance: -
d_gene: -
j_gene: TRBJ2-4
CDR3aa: CASSSLGRWGAKNIQYF
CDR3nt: TGTGCCAGCAGTTCTCTCGGGCGATGGGGGGCCAAAAACATTCAGTACTTC

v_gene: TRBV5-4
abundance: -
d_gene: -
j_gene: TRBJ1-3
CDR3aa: CASSPTPGLSGNTIYF
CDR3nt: TGTGCCAGCAGCCCCACCCCGGGACTCTCTGGAAACACCATATATTTT

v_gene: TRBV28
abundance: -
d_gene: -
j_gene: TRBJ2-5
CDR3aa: CASSLNRGTQYF
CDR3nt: TGTGCCAGCAGTTTAAATCGGGGGACCCAGTACTTC

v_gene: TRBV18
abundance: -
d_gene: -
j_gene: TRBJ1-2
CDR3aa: CASSPENQGSGYTF
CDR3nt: TGTGCCAGCTCACCGGAAAATCAAGGTAGTGGCTACACCTTC

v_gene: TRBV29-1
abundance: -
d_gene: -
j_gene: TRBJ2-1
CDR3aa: CSVVDGAGRGPWDNEQFF
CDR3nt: TGCAGCGTTGTCGATGGAGCCGGGAGGGGGCCTTGGGACAATGAGCAGTTCTTC

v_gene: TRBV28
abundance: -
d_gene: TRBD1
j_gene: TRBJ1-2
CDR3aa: CASEPTSGTGGTGYTF
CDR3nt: TGTGCCAGTGAGCCGACCTCCGGGACAGGGGGGACTGGCTACACCTTC

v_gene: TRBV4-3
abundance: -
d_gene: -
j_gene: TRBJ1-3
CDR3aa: CASSQDGPSSGNTIYF
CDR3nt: TGCGCCAGCAGCCAAGATGGGCCGAGCTCTGGAAACACCATATATTTT

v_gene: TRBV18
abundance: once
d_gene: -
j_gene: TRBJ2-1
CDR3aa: CASSPQGLDEQFF
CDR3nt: TGTGCCAGCTCACCGCAAGGTTTGGATGAGCAGTTCTTC

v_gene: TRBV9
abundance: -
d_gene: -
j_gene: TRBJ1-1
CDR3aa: CASSVKWNTEAFF
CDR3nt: TGTGCCAGCAGCGTAAAGTGGAACACTGAAGCTTTCTTT

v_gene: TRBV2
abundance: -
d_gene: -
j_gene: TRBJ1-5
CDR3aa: CASSESRRGRSQPQHF
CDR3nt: TGTGCCAGCAGTGAGTCTCGGCGGGGGCGGTCTCAGCCCCAGCATTTT

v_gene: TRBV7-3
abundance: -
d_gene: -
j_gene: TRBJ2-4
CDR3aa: CASSQVRRLGHIQYF
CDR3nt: TGTGCCAGCAGCCAGGTCCGGCGGCTTGGCCACATTCAGTACTTC

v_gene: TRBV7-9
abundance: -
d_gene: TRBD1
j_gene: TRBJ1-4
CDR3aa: CASSLGTGGYIDEKLFF
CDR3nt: TGTGCCAGCAGCCTTGGGACAGGGGGCTACATTGATGAAAAACTGTTTTTT

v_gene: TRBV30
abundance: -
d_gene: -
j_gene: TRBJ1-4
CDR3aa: CAWSPLPREKLFF
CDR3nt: TGTGCCTGGAGCCCCCTCCCGAGGGAAAAACTGTTTTTT

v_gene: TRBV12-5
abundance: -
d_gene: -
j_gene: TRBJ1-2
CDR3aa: CASAPGGFYGYTF
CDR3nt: TGTGCTAGTGCCCCGGGGGGATTCTATGGCTACACCTTC

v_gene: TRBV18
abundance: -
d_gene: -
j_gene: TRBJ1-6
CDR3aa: CASSLGSGLWSSPLHF
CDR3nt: TGTGCCAGCTCACTCGGCTCAGGGTTATGGAGTTCACCCCTCCACTTT

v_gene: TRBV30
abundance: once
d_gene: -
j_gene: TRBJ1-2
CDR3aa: CAWSPWRGHGYTF
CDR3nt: TGTGCCTGGAGTCCCTGGCGTGGACATGGCTACACCTTC

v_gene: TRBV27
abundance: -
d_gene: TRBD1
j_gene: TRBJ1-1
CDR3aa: CASSPRDRGFPEAFF
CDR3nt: TGTGCCAGCAGTCCCCGGGACAGGGGGTTCCCTGAAGCTTTCTTT

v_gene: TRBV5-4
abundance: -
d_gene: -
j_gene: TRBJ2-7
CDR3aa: CASSRDTNYEQYF
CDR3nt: TGTGCCAGCAGCCGGGACACCAACTACGAGCAGTACTTC

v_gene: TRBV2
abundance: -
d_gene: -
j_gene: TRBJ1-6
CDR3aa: CASSGPGENSPLHF
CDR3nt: TGTGCCAGCAGTGGGCCAGGGGAGAATTCACCCCTCCACTTT

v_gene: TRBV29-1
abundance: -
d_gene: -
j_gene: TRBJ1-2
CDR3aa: CSVGETDYGYTF
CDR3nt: TGCAGCGTTGGGGAGACAGACTATGGCTACACCTTC

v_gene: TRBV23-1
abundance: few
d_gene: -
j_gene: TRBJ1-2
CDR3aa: CASSQWRTPYGYTF
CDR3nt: TGCGCCAGCAGTCAATGGAGGACTCCATATGGCTACACCTTC

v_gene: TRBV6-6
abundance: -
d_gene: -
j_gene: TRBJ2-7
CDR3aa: CASSPPDSRTSEQYF
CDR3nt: TGTGCCAGCAGTCCTCCGGACAGTCGGACCTCCGAGCAGTACTTC

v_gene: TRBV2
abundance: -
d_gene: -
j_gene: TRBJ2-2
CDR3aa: CASRKGGSGPRHGELFF
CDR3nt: TGTGCCAGCAGGAAAGGGGGGTCTGGCCCTAGGCACGGGGAGCTGTTTTTT

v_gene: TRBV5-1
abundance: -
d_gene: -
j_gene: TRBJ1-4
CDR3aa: CASSLIGGTTNEKLFF
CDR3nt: TGCGCCAGCAGCTTGATCGGAGGGACAACTAACGAAAAACTGTTTTTT

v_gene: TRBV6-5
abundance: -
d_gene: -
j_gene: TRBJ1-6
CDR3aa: CASRYRVESPLHF
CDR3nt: TGTGCCAGCAGGTACAGGGTTGAGTCACCCCTCCACTTT